This T cell receptor beta chain was recovered during a study of blood T cell repertoires in COVID-19. Study context: The United States, Italy and Spain were the sources of the acute and convalescent COVID-19 samples. PBMCs, B-cell-depleted T cells, or T cells were the source of the cDNA or gDNA that made up the material.

Original data processing: Using reference gene primer amplification, nucleated cell counts were estimated. Assay: immunoSEQ multiplex PCR; the TCRdb copy retains only in-frame clones and omits some. V, J and clone size reflect that table, while D and trimming were determined from the DNA. The sample records some 64,000 clones, more than 65% being singletons. The ends were cut back, 1 base at V and 7 bases at J, with 25 bases in the middle. CDR3 length equals 18 residues. Germline CDR1 is SGHVS and CDR2 is FQNEAQ. The receptor was derived from a woman aged 80 or over with active or convalescent COVID-19. Sequenced material: peripheral blood. The V gene is TRBV7-8, the J gene TRBJ1-2, with D possibly TRBD1 on 5 matching bases. The CDR3 nucleotides are TGTGCCAGCAGCTTAGTGGTGAGACCTACGCCCAATAGGGGTGGCTACACCTTC. Translating gives CASSLVVRPTPNRGGYTF.